This T cell receptor (beta chain) was sequenced for a study of vaccination and CD4 T cells after COVID-19. Turning to the study itself: Stimulation used overlapping spike peptides from SARS-CoV-2, HCoV-NL63, HCoV-OC43 and HCoV-229E. As control conditions, cultures were given either a CEFX pool serving as positive control, an HIV-1 Nef pool, or no peptide at all. Study findings and constraints: Rising from about 20 to 38, the median of SARS-CoV-2-reactive clonotypes did not change significantly.

In the case of this clonotype: Its target is unknown.

Cultured CD4+ T cell DNA was sequenced using the Oncomine TCR Beta short-read assay. TCRdb used MiXCR to reprocess the PCR reads, holding one entry per CDR3 protein. Here the sample spans approximately 6,000 distinct CDR3 sequences, approximately 31% being singletons. Treatment defined: approximately 11-day PBMC culture with coronavirus spike peptide pools or control peptides (ViraFEST assay). Positive PCR tests came between March and December 2020, ahead of the US Alpha, Beta and Delta variants. Trimming cost V 5 bases and J 4 bases; bases outside gene matches: 4. Per the germline V gene, CDR1 is MNHNS and CDR2 is SASEGT. CDR3 length equals 16 residues.

The chain links TRBV6-1 to TRBJ2-1, with 14 bases matching TRBD2. This material consisted of CD4+ T cells from blood, cultured in vitro, taken after SARS-CoV-2 vaccination. The TCR originated in a human donor who had recovered from COVID-19. The DNA of the CDR3 is TGTGCCAGCAGTCCCAGGACTAGCGGGGGGTACAATGAGCAGTTCTTC. This codes for CASSPRTSGGYNEQFF.